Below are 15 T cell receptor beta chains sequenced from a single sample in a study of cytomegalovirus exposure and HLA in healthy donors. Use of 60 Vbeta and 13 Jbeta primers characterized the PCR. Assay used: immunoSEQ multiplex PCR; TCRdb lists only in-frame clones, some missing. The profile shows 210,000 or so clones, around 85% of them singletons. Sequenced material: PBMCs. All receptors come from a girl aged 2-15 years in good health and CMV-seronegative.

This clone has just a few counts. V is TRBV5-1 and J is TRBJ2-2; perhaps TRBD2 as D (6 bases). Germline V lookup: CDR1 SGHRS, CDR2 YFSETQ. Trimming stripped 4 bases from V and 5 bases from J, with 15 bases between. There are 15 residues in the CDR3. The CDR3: CASSPSFGRTGELFF. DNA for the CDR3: TGCGCCAGCAGCCCATCTTTCGGGAGAACCGGGGAGCTGTTTTTT. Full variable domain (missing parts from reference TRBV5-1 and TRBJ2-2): KAGVTQTPRYLIKTRGQQVTLSCSPISGHRSVSWYQQTPGQGLQFLFEYFSETQRNKGNFPGRFSGRQFSNSRSEMNVSTLELGDSALYLCASSPSFGRTGELFFGEGSRLTVL.

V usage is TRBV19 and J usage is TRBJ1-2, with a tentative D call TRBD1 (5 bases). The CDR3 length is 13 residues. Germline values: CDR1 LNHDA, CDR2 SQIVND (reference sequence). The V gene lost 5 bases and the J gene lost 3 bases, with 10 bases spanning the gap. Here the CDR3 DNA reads TGTGCCAGTAGTCAGGGTTTTGACTATGGCTACACCTTC. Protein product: CASSQGFDYGYTF.

The CDR3 here is CASSQPLTGAGTQYF. The CDR3 DNA sequence: TGCGCCAGCAGCCAACCCTTGACAGGGGCAGGGACCCAGTACTTC. V and J are TRBV4-1 and TRBJ2-5, with 8 positions matching TRBD1. The germline V gene has CDR1 MGHRA and CDR2 YSYEKL. The CDR3 extends over 15 amino acids. V shed 2 bases, J shed 7 bases, and the junction held 9 bases outside the gene matches.

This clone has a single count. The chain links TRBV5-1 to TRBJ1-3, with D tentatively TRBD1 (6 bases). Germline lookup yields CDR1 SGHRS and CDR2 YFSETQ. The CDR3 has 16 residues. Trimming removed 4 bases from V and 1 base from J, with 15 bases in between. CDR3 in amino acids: CASSLQGQGSGNTIYF. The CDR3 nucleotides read TGCGCCAGCAGCCTGCAGGGGCAAGGTTCTGGAAACACCATATATTTT.

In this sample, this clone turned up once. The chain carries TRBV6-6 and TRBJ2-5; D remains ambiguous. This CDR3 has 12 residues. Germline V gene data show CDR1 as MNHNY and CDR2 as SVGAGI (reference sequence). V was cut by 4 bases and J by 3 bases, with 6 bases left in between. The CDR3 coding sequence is TGTGCCAGCAGTTCCCCTGAAGAGACCCAGTACTTC. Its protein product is CASSSPEETQYF.

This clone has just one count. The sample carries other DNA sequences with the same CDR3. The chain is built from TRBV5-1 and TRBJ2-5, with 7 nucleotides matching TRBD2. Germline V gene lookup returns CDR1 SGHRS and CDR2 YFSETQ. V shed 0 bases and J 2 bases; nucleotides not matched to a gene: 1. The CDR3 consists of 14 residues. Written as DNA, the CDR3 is TGCGCCAGCAGCTTGGCGGGACTACAAGAGACCCAGTACTTC. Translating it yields CASSLAGLQETQYF.

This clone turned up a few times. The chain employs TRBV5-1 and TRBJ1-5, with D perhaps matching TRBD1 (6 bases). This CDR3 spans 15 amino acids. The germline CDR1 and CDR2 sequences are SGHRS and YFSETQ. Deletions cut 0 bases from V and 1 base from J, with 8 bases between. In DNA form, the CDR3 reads TGCGCCAGCAGCTTGGCAGGGGACAGCAATCAGCCCCAGCATTTT. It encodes CASSLAGDSNQPQHF.

The CDR3 DNA sequence: TGTGCCAGTGGTGGGACAGACGCCCGGGGAGGGGCCAACGTCCTGACTTTC. This sequence encodes CASGGTDARGGANVLTF. This chain links TRBV19 with TRBJ2-6; 7 nucleotides align to TRBD1. The CDR3 covers 17 residues. Germline CDR1 LNHDA, CDR2 SQIVND (reference sequence). After removal of 8 bases from V and 4 bases from J, the junction contained 14 bases not matched to a gene.

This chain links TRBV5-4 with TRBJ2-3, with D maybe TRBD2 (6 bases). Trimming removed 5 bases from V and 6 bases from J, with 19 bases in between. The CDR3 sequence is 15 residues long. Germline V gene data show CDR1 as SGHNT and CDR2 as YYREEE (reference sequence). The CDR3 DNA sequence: TGTGCCAGCAGACGGGACTTAGTAGCTGGCGATACGCAGTATTTT. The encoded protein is CASRRDLVAGDTQYF.

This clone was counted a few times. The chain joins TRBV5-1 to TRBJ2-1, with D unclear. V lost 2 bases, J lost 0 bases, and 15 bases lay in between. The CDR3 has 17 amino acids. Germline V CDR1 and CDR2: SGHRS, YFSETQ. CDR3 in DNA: TGCGCCAGCAGCTTAGTAACAGTGCTGAGCTCCTACAATGAGCAGTTCTTC. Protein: CASSLVTVLSSYNEQFF.

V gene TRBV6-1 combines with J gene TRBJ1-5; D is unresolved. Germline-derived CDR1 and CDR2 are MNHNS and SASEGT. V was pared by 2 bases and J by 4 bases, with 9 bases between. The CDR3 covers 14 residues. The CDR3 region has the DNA TGTGCCAGCAGTGAATGGGCTCCGAATCAGCCCCAGCATTTT. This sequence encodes CASSEWAPNQPQHF.

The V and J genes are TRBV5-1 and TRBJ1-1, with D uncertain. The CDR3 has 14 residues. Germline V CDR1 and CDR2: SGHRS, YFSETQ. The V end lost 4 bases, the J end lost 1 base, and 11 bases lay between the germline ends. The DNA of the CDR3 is TGCGCCAGCAGCCCACTCGTCTGGAACACTGAAGCTTTCTTT. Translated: CASSPLVWNTEAFF.

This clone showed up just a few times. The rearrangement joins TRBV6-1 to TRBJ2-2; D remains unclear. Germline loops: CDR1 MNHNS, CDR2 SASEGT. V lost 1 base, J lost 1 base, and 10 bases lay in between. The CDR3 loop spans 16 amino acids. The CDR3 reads CASSEVLYRNTGELFF. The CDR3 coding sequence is TGTGCCAGCAGTGAAGTATTATACAGGAACACCGGGGAGCTGTTTTTT.

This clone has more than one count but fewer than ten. The CDR3 DNA follows: TGTGCCAGTAGTTTTCAATCCTCCTACAATGAGCAGTTCTTC. This translates into CASSFQSSYNEQFF. The chain has TRBV19 and TRBJ2-1; D is ambiguous. Trimming shortened V by 5 bases and J by 0 bases, and 8 bases separated the two germline ends. The germline V gene has CDR1 LNHDA and CDR2 SQIVND (reference sequence). The CDR3 runs 14 residues. Using reference TRBV19 and TRBJ2-1 for the parts outside the CDR3, the full variable domain is DGGITQSPKYLFRKEGQNVTLSCEQNLNHDAMYWYRQDPGQGLRLIYYSQIVNDFQKGDIAEGYSVSREKKESFPLTVTSAQKNPTAFYLCASSFQSSYNEQFFGPGTRLTVL.

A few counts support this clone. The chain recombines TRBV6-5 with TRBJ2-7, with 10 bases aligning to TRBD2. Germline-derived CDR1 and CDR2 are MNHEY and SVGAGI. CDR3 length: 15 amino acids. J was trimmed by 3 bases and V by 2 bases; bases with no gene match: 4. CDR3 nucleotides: TGTGCCAGCAGTTACAGGGGGACTAGCGACTACGAGCAGTACTTC. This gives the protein CASSYRGTSDYEQYF.